These 27 T cell receptor beta chains were sequenced from one sample in a study of T cell repertoires in cytomegalovirus infection. MiXCR, applied by TCRdb to the reads, yields one record per CDR3 protein. The sample includes 200,000 to 300,000 distinct CDR3 sequences, roughly 10% seen only once; the top ten take more than 13%. Sequencing was performed on PBMCs. The source is a human donor in good health (CMV status not recorded). Some clones in this sample may be carry-over from other donors' samples.

The sample holds many counts of this clonotype. J is TRBJ2-3 and V is TRBV7-2; TRBD2 aligns across 9 bases. With V trimmed by 5 bases and J by 4 bases, 10 bases remained unmatched. Germline V gene data show CDR1 as SGHTA and CDR2 as FQGNSA. This CDR3 spans 16 amino acids. Here the CDR3 reads CASSPQLAGRADTQYF. The CDR3 nucleotides are TGTGCCAGCAGCCCCCAGCTAGCGGGGCGGGCAGATACGCAGTATTTT.

Remarks on this clonotype: A much larger clone lies one base from this, so it may be a read error. The V gene is TRBV7-2, the J gene TRBJ2-5; D remains ambiguous. Germline CDR1 and CDR2: SGHTA and FQGNSA. The CDR3 runs to 12 residues. DNA for the CDR3: TGTGCCAGCGGCTTAATCACAGAGACCCAGTACTTC. This translates into CASGLITETQYF. Based on the CDR3 plus reference TRBV7-2 and TRBJ2-5, the full variable domain is GAGVSQSPSNKVTEKGKDVELRCDPISGHTALYWYRQSLGQGLEFLIYFQGNSAPDKSGLPSDRFSAERTGGSVSTLTIQRTQQEDSAVYLCASGLITETQYFGPGTRLLVL.

This clonotype was seen a handful of times. The chain is built from TRBV7-3 and TRBJ2-1; 8 bases match TRBD2. This CDR3 spans 18 amino acids. V lost 1 base, J lost 1 base, and 9 bases stayed unmatched. The germline V gene encodes CDR1 SGHTA and CDR2 FQGTGA. Written as DNA, the CDR3 is TGTGCCAGCAGCTTAAAGGGGCCGGGGGGGTGGTCCTACAATGAGCAGTTCTTC. It specifies CASSLKGPGGWSYNEQFF.

This clonotype was recorded many times. The chain couples TRBV7-2 to TRBJ2-3; TRBD2 is a possible D gene (7 bases). Germline assignment: CDR1 SGHTA and CDR2 FQGNSA. The CDR3 runs 15 residues. V was shortened by 7 bases and J by 3 bases, with 17 bases between the two germline ends. In DNA form, the CDR3 reads TGTGCCAGCAAGGGAGGGGGTGCGGGAACAGATACGCAGTATTTT. The encoded protein is CASKGGGAGTDTQYF.

This clonotype was counted many times. The rearrangement joins TRBV19 to TRBJ2-6; 8 bases are a match to TRBD1. Germline V gene data show CDR1 as LNHDA and CDR2 as SQIVND (reference sequence). V was clipped by 4 bases and J by 3 bases; unmatched bases: 5. CDR3 length: 16 amino acids. CDR3 residues: CASSRTGQGGANVLTF. CDR3 coding DNA: TGTGCCAGTAGTAGGACAGGGCAAGGTGGGGCCAACGTCCTGACTTTC.

This clonotype came up many times. CDR3: CASSLSSKGGSYEQYF. As DNA, the CDR3 is TGTGCCAGCAGCTTAAGTTCTAAGGGGGGCTCCTACGAGCAGTACTTC. This chain joins TRBV7-6 and TRBJ2-7, with D possibly called TRBD1 or TRBD2 (6 bases each). Germline V CDR1 and CDR2: SGHVS, FNYEAQ. Trimming took off 2 bases at V and 0 bases at J, with 14 bases between the two ends. The CDR3 is 16 residues long.

This clonotype was found many times. The rearrangement uses TRBV7-2 and TRBJ1-2, with TRBD1 matching 10 bases. Germline lookup yields CDR1 SGHTA and CDR2 FQGNSA. The CDR3 length is 15 residues. The ends lost 2 bases at V and 8 bases at J; junction bases unmatched: 8. The chain's CDR3 is CASSLRGTGEYGYTF. The CDR3 bases are TGTGCCAGCAGCTTACGGGGGACAGGGGAATACGGCTACACCTTC.

The V and J genes are TRBV7-4 and TRBJ2-7; TRBD2 might be the D (6 bases). The CDR3 consists of 12 residues. V gave up 3 bases and J gave up 9 bases, with 12 bases separating them. Germline V CDR1 and CDR2: SGHVT, SQSDAQ. The CDR3 loop is CASSFWAGGQYF. CDR3 in DNA: TGTGCCAGCAGCTTTTGGGCCGGGGGGCAGTACTTC.

The table lists this clonotype with many counts. This chain uses TRBV7-2 with TRBJ1-6; D is uncertain. In germline, CDR1 is SGHTA, CDR2 FQGNSA. The CDR3 sequence is 16 residues long. V lost 0 bases to trimming and J lost 6 bases, with 12 bases between them. This CDR3 is CASSLARTTGNSPLHF. The CDR3 DNA reads as TGTGCCAGCAGCTTAGCGAGGACCACGGGTAATTCACCCCTCCACTTT.

This clonotype was detected many times. The V gene is TRBV7-2, the J gene TRBJ2-7; 14 nucleotides agree with TRBD2. The CDR3 consists of 15 residues. Germline V gives CDR1 SGHTA, CDR2 FQGNSA. J was trimmed by 7 bases and V by 5 bases; bases with no gene match: 7. CDR3 sequence (DNA): TGTGCCAGCAGCCGACTAGCGGGGGGGCCAGGGGAGCAGTACTTC. Residues: CASSRLAGGPGEQYF.

This clonotype was seen ten or more times. Written as DNA, the CDR3 is TGTGCCAGCAGCTTAGTACAGGGAGGCACTGAAGCTTTCTTT. Protein product: CASSLVQGGTEAFF. This chain joins TRBV7-2 and TRBJ1-1; maybe TRBD1 (6 bases). This CDR3 is 14 amino acids long. Germline CDR1 is SGHTA and CDR2 is FQGNSA. Trimming removed 1 base at V and 4 bases at J, with 10 bases between. The full variable domain, with the rest looked up from reference TRBV7-2 and TRBJ1-1, is GAGVSQSPSNKVTEKGKDVELRCDPISGHTALYWYRQSLGQGLEFLIYFQGNSAPDKSGLPSDRFSAERTGGSVSTLTIQRTQQEDSAVYLCASSLVQGGTEAFFGQGTRLTVV.

This clonotype was counted at least ten times. V gene TRBV7-2 combines with J gene TRBJ2-5, with 9 positions matching TRBD1. Germline CDR1 SGHTA, CDR2 FQGNSA. The CDR3 has 16 residues. V dropped 4 bases and J dropped 5; count of bases not matched to a gene: 11. The DNA of the CDR3 is TGTGCCAGCAGCTCCGGGACAGGGATTCCTGTGGAGACCCAGTACTTC. Residues: CASSSGTGIPVETQYF.

The V gene is TRBV20-1, the J gene TRBJ2-1; tentatively, D is TRBD1 (6 bases). V lost 5 bases, J lost 0 bases, and 11 bases lay in between. There are 14 residues in the CDR3. Per germline, CDR1 DFQATT and CDR2 SNEGSKA (reference sequence). This chain's CDR3 is CSAVRTDSYNEQFF. CDR3 DNA: TGCAGTGCTGTCCGGACAGACTCCTACAATGAGCAGTTCTTC.

Regarding this clonotype: The junction and the germline gene differ at one end; a read error may be behind it. The chain uses TRBV28 and TRBJ2-7; 8 nucleotides match TRBD2. CDR1 MDHEN and CDR2 SYDVKM come from the germline V gene. The CDR3 runs to 14 residues. The CDR3 DNA reads as TGTGCCAGCACTTTAGCGGGGATCGGGTACGAGCAGTACTTC. Translating gives CASTLAGIGYEQYF.

This clonotype was seen many times. The chain carries TRBV20-1 and TRBJ2-6; a possible D gene is TRBD1 (6 bases). The germline V gene encodes CDR1 DFQATT and CDR2 SNEGSKA (reference sequence). The CDR3 consists of 14 residues. Between the trimmed V and J ends, which lost 6 bases and 2 bases, there was a span of 11 bases. This chain's CDR3 is CSASQGAGANVLTF. The DNA for the CDR3 is TGCAGTGCGTCACAGGGAGCTGGGGCCAACGTCCTGACTTTC.

This clonotype was found a few times. The chain uses TRBV11-2 and TRBJ1-1; the match to TRBD1 covers 7 bases. V was clipped by 6 bases and J by 3 bases; unmatched bases: 7. Per germline, CDR1 SGHAT and CDR2 FQNNGV. CDR3 length: 14 residues. The CDR3 DNA is TGTGCCAGCAGGCTCACAGGGGCGGACACTGAAGCTTTCTTT. Protein product: CASRLTGADTEAFF.

This clonotype was recorded a few times. The chain has TRBV11-2 and TRBJ1-5; 10 bases map to TRBD1. The CDR3 totals 14 residues. V was pared by 5 bases and J by 8 bases, with 6 bases of the junction left unmatched. The germline V gene has CDR1 SGHAT and CDR2 FQNNGV. The CDR3 loop reads CASSPGTGEKPQHF. As DNA, the CDR3 is TGTGCCAGCAGCCCGGGGACAGGGGAGAAGCCCCAGCATTTT.

This clonotype was recorded at least ten times. The chain combines TRBV6-8 with TRBJ1-5, with 10 bases that match TRBD1. The V segment lost 8 bases and the J segment 6 bases; nucleotides outside the gene matches: 7. Germline assignment: CDR1 MNHGY and CDR2 SAAAGT. The CDR3 has 14 residues. The CDR3 sequence is CASGSDRGGQPQHF. The CDR3 DNA sequence: TGTGCCAGCGGGTCGGACAGGGGGGGTCAGCCCCAGCATTTT.

The chain is built from TRBV5-1 and TRBJ2-3; the D is unclear. With 1 base removed from V and 6 bases from J, the gap between germline ends came to 12 bases. The V gene's germline CDR1 is SGHRS and CDR2 YFSETQ. The CDR3 sequence is 14 residues long. The CDR3, as DNA: TGCGCCAGCAGCTTGAATCATGGCAGCGATACGCAGTATTTT. It specifies CASSLNHGSDTQYF.

V and J are TRBV4-3 and TRBJ2-1, with 7 bases lining up with TRBD1. The trim removed 2 bases at V and 0 bases at J, leaving 7 bases unmatched. CDR1 is LGHNA and CDR2 is YSLEER in the germline V gene. The CDR3 runs to 17 residues. CDR3 in DNA: TGCGCCAGCAGCCAACAGGACAGGCCGAGCTCCTACAATGAGCAGTTCTTC. Protein: CASSQQDRPSSYNEQFF.

This clonotype was seen repeatedly, ten times or more. V and J are TRBV7-2 and TRBJ2-2; D assignment may be TRBD1 or TRBD2 (5 bases each). The CDR3 covers 15 residues. With 2 bases removed from V and 4 bases from J, the gap between germline ends came to 11 bases. Germline CDR1 reads SGHTA; CDR2 reads FQGNSA. CDR3 residues: CASSLNGAVTGELFF. The CDR3 nucleotides are TGTGCCAGCAGCTTAAACGGGGCCGTCACCGGGGAGCTGTTTTTT.

This clonotype has ten or more counts. This rearrangement joins TRBV7-2 to TRBJ2-1; 12 bases line up with TRBD2. The CDR3 contains 15 residues. V gave up 9 bases and J gave up 10 bases; unmatched junction bases: 13. Germline V gene data show CDR1 as SGHTA and CDR2 as FQGNSA. CDR3 residues: CASIPGLAGGREQFF. The CDR3 bases are TGTGCCAGTATCCCGGGGCTAGCGGGAGGGCGGGAGCAGTTCTTC. Filled out from reference TRBV7-2 and TRBJ2-1, the complete variable domain reads GAGVSQSPSNKVTEKGKDVELRCDPISGHTALYWYRQSLGQGLEFLIYFQGNSAPDKSGLPSDRFSAERTGGSVSTLTIQRTQQEDSAVYLCASIPGLAGGREQFFGPGTRLTVL.

This clonotype was found many times. CDR3 nucleotide sequence: TGTGCCAGTAGAATGAAGCGGGGGGGCCTCGATGAGCAGTTCTTC. Its translation is CASRMKRGGLDEQFF. The chain combines TRBV19 with TRBJ2-1, with 10 bases that match TRBD2. V dropped 6 bases and J dropped 8; count of bases not matched to a gene: 10. This CDR3 spans 15 amino acids. The germline V gene encodes CDR1 LNHDA and CDR2 SQIVND (reference sequence).

Many counts were recorded for this clonotype. The V gene is TRBV28, the J gene TRBJ2-7, with 9 bases that match TRBD1. The CDR3 has 13 residues. The V and J ends lost 2 bases and 11 bases, in that order; junction bases with no gene match: 7. Germline loops: CDR1 MDHEN, CDR2 SYDVKM. CDR3 residues: CASSLGTGSWEYF. Here the CDR3 DNA reads TGTGCCAGCAGTTTAGGGACAGGGAGTTGGGAGTACTTC.

This clonotype was seen repeatedly, ten times or more. This chain connects TRBV5-6 to TRBJ2-7, with 8 bases aligning to TRBD1. The CDR3 has 15 amino acids. The germline gives CDR1 SGHDT, CDR2 YYEEEE. Trimming cost V 4 bases and J 5 bases; bases outside gene matches: 11. The CDR3 nucleotides read TGTGCCAGCAGCCCCGTCGGACAGGGCGTCCACGAGCAGTACTTC. Its translation: CASSPVGQGVHEQYF.

This clonotype was picked up many times. This sequence may be a read error, since a much larger clone differs from it by one base. This sequence joins TRBV7-2 and TRBJ1-6; D is unclear. Germline V gives CDR1 SGHTA, CDR2 FQGNSA. This CDR3 has 13 residues. The V end was cut by 3 bases, the J end by 3 bases, with 3 bases between. This chain's CDR3 is CASSFGYNSPLHF. The CDR3 nucleotides read TGTGCCAGCAGCTTTGGCTATAATTCACCCCTCCACTTT.

There are many counts of this clonotype. The CDR3 sequence is CASRLLPYEQYF. The CDR3 coding sequence is TGTGCCAGCAGGCTGTTGCCCTACGAGCAGTACTTC. The chain uses TRBV7-8 and TRBJ2-7; no clear D. Germline V CDR1 and CDR2: SGHVS, FQNEAQ. The length of the CDR3 is 12 residues. Trimming took off 6 bases at V and 2 bases at J, with 8 bases between the two ends.